This TCR beta chain was identified in a study of shared clonotypes between healthy human individuals. Study overall: Two women and three men aged 18 to 49 made up the donors. Plates per donor: three CD4 naive, three CD4 memory, two CD8 naive, one CD8 memory.

CDR3 length: 15 amino acids. Trimming at V came to 1 base and at J to 6 bases, leaving 5 bases not matched to a gene. CDR1 is LNHNV, CDR2 YYDKDF, per germline (reference sequence). With respect to this clone: Its target is not known.

Study-wide results and limits: Clonotype sharing among donors was thought likely to change with sequencing depth. At large depth, rarefaction still showed sorted-subset sequencing to be incomplete.

Sequencing used immunoSEQ multiplex PCR; TCRdb keeps in-frame clones, though not all of them. The table lists about 680,000 clones, 74% of them singletons, with approximately 1.7% in the top ten. The receptor was derived from a woman aged 25 to 45 in good health. Sequencing used memory CD4+ T cells sorted from blood. Subset of the sample: CD45RA-negative fraction. The chain couples TRBV15 to TRBJ1-5; TRBD1 matches 8 bases. CDR3 protein: CATSRGGQAGQPQHF. In nucleotides, the CDR3 is TGTGCCACCAGCAGAGGGGGACAGGCAGGTCAGCCCCAGCATTTT. The entire variable domain, with the rest obtained from reference TRBV15 and TRBJ1-5, is as follows: DAMVIQNPRYQVTQFGKPVTLSCSQTLNHNVMYWYQQKSSQAPKLLFHYYDKDFNNEADTPDNFQSRRPNTSFCFLDIRSPGLGDTAMYLCATSRGGQAGQPQHFGDGTRLSIL.